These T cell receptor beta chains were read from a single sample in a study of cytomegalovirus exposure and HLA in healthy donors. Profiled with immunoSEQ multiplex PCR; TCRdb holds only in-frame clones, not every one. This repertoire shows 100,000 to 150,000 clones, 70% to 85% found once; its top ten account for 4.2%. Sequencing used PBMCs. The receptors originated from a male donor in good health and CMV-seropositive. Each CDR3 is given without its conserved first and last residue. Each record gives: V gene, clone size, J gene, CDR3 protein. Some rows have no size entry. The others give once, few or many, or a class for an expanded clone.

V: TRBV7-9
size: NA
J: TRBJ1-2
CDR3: ASDRQGRGYT

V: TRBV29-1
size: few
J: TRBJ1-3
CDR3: SVDRGGNTIY

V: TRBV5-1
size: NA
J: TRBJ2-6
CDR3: ASSSGGMGGANVLT

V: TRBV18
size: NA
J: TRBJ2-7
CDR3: ASSPEIAGVPTSH

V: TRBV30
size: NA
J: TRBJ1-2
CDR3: AWSVGQANYGYT

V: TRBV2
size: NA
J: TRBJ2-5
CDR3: ASTWGQQETQY

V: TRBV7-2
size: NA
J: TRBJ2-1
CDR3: ASSPDRGRGREQF

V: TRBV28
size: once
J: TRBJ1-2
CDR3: ASSFADRAYGYT

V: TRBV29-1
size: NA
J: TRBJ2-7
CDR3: SVVAGGYEQY

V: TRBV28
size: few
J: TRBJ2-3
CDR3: ASHTGTDTQY

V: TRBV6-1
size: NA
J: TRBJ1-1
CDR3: ASSRLQAMNTEAF

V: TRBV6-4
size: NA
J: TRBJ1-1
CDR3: ASSDGADNTEAF

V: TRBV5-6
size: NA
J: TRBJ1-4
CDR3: ASSLWGSGEKLF

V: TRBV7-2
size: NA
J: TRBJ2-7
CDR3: ASSRFVAGGSYEQY

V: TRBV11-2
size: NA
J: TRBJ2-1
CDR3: ASSSDGLYNEQF

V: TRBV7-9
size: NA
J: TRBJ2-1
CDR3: ASSSTGAGGSNEQF

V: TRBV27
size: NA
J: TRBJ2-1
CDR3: ASSLLGTYNEQF

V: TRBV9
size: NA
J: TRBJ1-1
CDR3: ASRTGGEAF

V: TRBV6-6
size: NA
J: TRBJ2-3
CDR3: ASSQRTSGSTDTQY

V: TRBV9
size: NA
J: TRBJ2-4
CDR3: ASSVGGGTTPVAKNIQY

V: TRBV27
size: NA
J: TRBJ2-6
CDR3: ASSFSGANVLT

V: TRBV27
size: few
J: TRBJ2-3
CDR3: ASSRTSGERDTQY

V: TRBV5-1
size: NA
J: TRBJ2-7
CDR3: ASSSSRGPEQY

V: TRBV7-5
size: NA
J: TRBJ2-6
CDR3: ARSFVLPTASGANVLT

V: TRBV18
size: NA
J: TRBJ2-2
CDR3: ASSPTSRNGELF

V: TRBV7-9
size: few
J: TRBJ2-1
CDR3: ASSLKIAGEQF